One sample yielded the 2 T cell receptor beta chains listed below, sequenced in a study of metastatic and nonmetastatic thyroid tumors. TCRdb re-clonotyped the PCR reads through MiXCR. This table has 20,000 or so clones, over 20% appearing once. Nobody among the patients had been given any treatment before thyroid surgery. The sample taken for sequencing was adjacent normal tissue. The receptors derive from a female donor with papillary thyroid cancer or a benign thyroid nodule (not recorded which). Some clones in this sample may be carry-over from other donors' samples.

The rearrangement joins TRBV11-2 to TRBJ2-1; possible D gene TRBD1, 6 bases. V shed 5 bases and J shed 2 bases, with 13 bases lying between them. CDR1 is SGHAT, CDR2 FQNNGV, per germline. CDR3 length: 15 amino acids. CDR3 DNA: TGTGCCAGCAGCAACAGGGTCGGGACCTACAATGAGCAGTTCTTC. It specifies CASSNRVGTYNEQFF.

The table lists this clone with a few counts. This rearrangement joins TRBV12-3 or TRBV12-4 to TRBJ2-1, with D possibly being TRBD2 (6 bases). The CDR3 consists of 14 residues. With 3 bases removed from V and 5 bases from J, the gap between germline ends came to 11 bases. The CDR3 sequence: CASSLSSGHNEQFF. The CDR3 DNA reads TGTGCCAGCAGTTTGAGTAGCGGTCACAATGAGCAGTTCTTC.